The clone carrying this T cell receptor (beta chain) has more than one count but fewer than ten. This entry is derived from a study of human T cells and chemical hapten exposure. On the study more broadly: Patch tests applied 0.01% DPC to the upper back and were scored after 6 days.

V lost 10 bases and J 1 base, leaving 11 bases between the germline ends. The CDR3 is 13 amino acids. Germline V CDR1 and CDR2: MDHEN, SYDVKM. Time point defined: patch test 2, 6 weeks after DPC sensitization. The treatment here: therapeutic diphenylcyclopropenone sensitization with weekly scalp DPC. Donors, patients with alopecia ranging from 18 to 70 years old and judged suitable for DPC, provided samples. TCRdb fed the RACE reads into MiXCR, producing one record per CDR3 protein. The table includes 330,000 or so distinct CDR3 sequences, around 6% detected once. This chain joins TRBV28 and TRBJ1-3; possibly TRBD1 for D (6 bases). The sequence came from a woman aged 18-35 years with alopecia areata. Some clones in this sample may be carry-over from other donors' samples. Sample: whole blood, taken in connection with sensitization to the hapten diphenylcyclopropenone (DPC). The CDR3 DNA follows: TGTGCCATAAGGGGGTTTTCTGGAAACACCATATATTTT. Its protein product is CAIRGFSGNTIYF.